Each of the 20 T cell receptor beta chains below was sequenced from the same sample in a study of T cells in Graves' hyperthyroidism and ophthalmopathy. Using RNA transcripts as the source, TCR beta CDR3 regions were amplified. Primed by the HTBI set, a first-round RT-PCR was run on the TCR CDR3. TCRdb fed the multiplex PCR reads into MiXCR, producing one record per CDR3 protein. The sample gives 500,000 to 750,000 distinct CDR3 sequences, 46% of which show up once; more than 7% is in the top ten. The sample consisted of peripheral blood or thyroid tissue (not recorded which). All receptors come from a woman in her late teens or twenties with Graves' hyperthyroidism.

This clonotype occurred many times. This sequence joins TRBV7-9 and TRBJ1-3; D gene uncertain. Trimming shortened V by 2 bases and J by 2 bases, and 7 bases separated the two germline ends. The CDR3 spans 14 residues. Germline loops: CDR1 SEHNR, CDR2 FQNEAQ (reference sequence). The CDR3 coding sequence is TGTGCCAGCAGCTTACGGGTAACTGGAAACACCATATATTTT. Translating gives CASSLRVTGNTIYF.

The table lists this clonotype with many counts. The V gene is TRBV7-2, the J gene TRBJ2-3; unclear D gene. V was cut by 5 bases and J by 6 bases, with 12 bases left in between. CDR1 and CDR2 (germline): SGHTA, FQGNSA. The CDR3 totals 13 residues. The CDR3 sequence is CASSPFPQDTQYF. The CDR3 region has the DNA TGTGCCAGCAGCCCGTTCCCGCAGGATACGCAGTATTTT.

Ten or more counts support this clonotype. This sequence joins TRBV12-5 and TRBJ1-3; D ambiguous. Germline CDR1 reads LGHNT; CDR2 reads FRNRAP. The CDR3 is 15 residues long. Trimming shortened V by 0 bases and J by 0 bases, and 6 bases separated the two germline ends. DNA of the CDR3: TGTGCTAGTGGTTTGGTCGTCAACTCTGGAAACACCATATATTTT. Protein sequence: CASGLVVNSGNTIYF.

The chain recombines TRBV20-1 with TRBJ2-7; tentative D call: TRBD2 (6 bases). The CDR3 is 18 amino acids. V lost 2 bases and J lost 4, with 27 bases in between. Germline CDR1 reads DFQATT; CDR2 reads SNEGSKA (reference sequence). The CDR3 coding sequence is TGCAGTGCTAGAAGGTTCAGTAAGAACACCGGGGGTTTGTACGAGCAGTACTTC. The encoded protein is CSARRFSKNTGGLYEQYF.

V gene TRBV7-2 combines with J gene TRBJ1-1; D gene uncertain. The germline gives CDR1 SGHTA, CDR2 FQGNSA. This CDR3 spans 14 amino acids. Trimming took 5 bases from V and 1 from J, leaving 11 bases between them. The CDR3 loop is CASSHFSGNTEAFF. The CDR3, as DNA: TGTGCCAGCAGCCACTTCAGTGGGAACACTGAAGCTTTCTTT.

This clonotype was picked up many times. J is TRBJ2-7 and V is TRBV11-2; 14 positions agree with TRBD2. The V and J ends lost 6 bases and 7 bases, in that order; junction bases with no gene match: 11. Germline V gives CDR1 SGHAT, CDR2 FQNNGV. The length of the CDR3 is 16 residues. CDR3 sequence reads: CASRQGLAGGQEEQYF. DNA of the CDR3: TGTGCCAGCAGGCAAGGACTAGCGGGAGGCCAGGAGGAGCAGTACTTC.

Ten or more counts support this clonotype. The chain recombines TRBV20-1 with TRBJ2-7; TRBD2 aligns across 11 bases. Trimming removed 0 bases from V and 3 bases from J; junction bases left unmatched: 7. Germline CDR1 DFQATT, CDR2 SNEGSKA (reference sequence). The CDR3 contains 16 residues. CDR3 nucleotides: TGCAGTGCTAGAGATCGAGGTAGCGGGAGGGACTACGAGCAGTACTTC. Its translation is CSARDRGSGRDYEQYF.

This clonotype was found many times. J is TRBJ1-1 and V is TRBV20-1; a possible D gene is TRBD1 (6 bases). Germline CDR1 is DFQATT and CDR2 is SNEGSKA (reference sequence). The CDR3 consists of 15 residues. Trimming removed 1 base at V and 1 base at J, with 13 bases between. CDR3 sequence: CSARVSGTRNTEAFF. The CDR3 nucleotides are TGCAGTGCTAGAGTCTCCGGGACAAGGAACACTGAAGCTTTCTTT.

A remark on this clonotype: A much larger clone differs by one base, so this may be a read error. The chain carries TRBV20-1 and TRBJ2-7; unclear D gene. From germline, CDR1 is DFQATT and CDR2 SNEGSKA (reference sequence). The CDR3 is 10 amino acids. DNA of the CDR3: TGCAGTGCTAGAGACTACGGGCAGTACTTC. The encoded protein is CSARDYGQYF.

This clonotype was detected ten times or more. V and J are TRBV2 and TRBJ2-7; no clear D. CDR3 length: 15 amino acids. The ends were cut back, 4 bases at V and 0 bases at J, with 13 bases in the middle. Germline CDR1 reads SNHLY; CDR2 reads FYNNEI. The CDR3 sequence is CASSGSPQYSYEQYF. CDR3 DNA sequence: TGTGCCAGCAGTGGCTCTCCACAATACTCCTACGAGCAGTACTTC. The variable domain in full, with the rest retrieved from reference TRBV2 and TRBJ2-7, is EPEVTQTPSHQVTQMGQEVILRCVPISNHLYFYWYRQILGQKVEFLVSFYNNEISEKSEIFDDQFSVERPDGSNFTLKIRSTKLEDSAMYFCASSGSPQYSYEQYFGPGTRLTVT.

This rearrangement joins TRBV29-1 to TRBJ1-1; the D is unclear. This CDR3 contains 12 residues. Between the trimmed V and J ends, which lost 8 bases and 1 base, there was a span of 11 bases. Germline lookup yields CDR1 SQVTM and CDR2 ANQGSEA. In DNA form, the CDR3 reads TGCAGCTTGGACTTCTGGAACACTGAAGCTTTCTTT. It translates to CSLDFWNTEAFF.

About this clonotype itself: A much more abundant neighbour one base away suggests this may be a read error. The chain carries TRBV6-1 and TRBJ1-5; the D gene is possibly TRBD1 (6 bases). The CDR3 runs to 14 residues. Germline CDR1 is MNHNS and CDR2 is SASEGT. The DNA for the CDR3 is TGTGCCTGCAGCTTGGAAGGGGGTGACCAGCCCCAGCATTTT. Translated, it gives CACSLEGGDQPQHF.

The rearrangement joins TRBV7-8 to TRBJ1-1; weak D call: TRBD1 (6 bases). This CDR3 is 12 amino acids long. Deletions cut 6 bases from V and 7 bases from J, with 12 bases between. Germline V gene sequence: CDR1 SGHVS, CDR2 FQNEAQ. The CDR3: CASSAVTGEAFF. In DNA form, the CDR3 reads TGTGCCAGCAGTGCCGTGACAGGTGAAGCTTTCTTT.

This clonotype was seen at least ten times. The chain employs TRBV7-9 and TRBJ1-1, with D perhaps matching TRBD1 (6 bases). Per germline, CDR1 SEHNR and CDR2 FQNEAQ (reference sequence). The CDR3 contains 13 residues. Trimming removed 3 bases at V and 8 bases at J, with 13 bases between. This chain's CDR3 is CASSFTTGDEAFF. Here the CDR3 DNA reads TGTGCCAGCAGCTTTACGACAGGAGACGAAGCTTTCTTT.

This clonotype was recorded a few times. The chain recombines TRBV30 with TRBJ1-4, with D possibly being TRBD1 (6 bases). This CDR3 comprises 16 residues. Germline loops: CDR1 GTSNPN, CDR2 SVGIG (reference sequence). Trimming removed 3 bases from V and 3 bases from J, with 17 bases in between. The CDR3 region is CAWSEIAGAPNEKLFF. DNA for the CDR3: TGTGCCTGGAGCGAAATTGCGGGGGCTCCTAATGAAAAACTGTTTTTT.

This clonotype was observed many times. The rearrangement links TRBV6-6 to TRBJ2-7; D ambiguous. The CDR3 spans 14 residues. Germline CDR1 reads MNHNY; CDR2 reads SVGAGI (reference sequence). V lost 2 bases, J lost 4 bases, and 12 bases lay in between. The chain's CDR3 is CASSYDPLQYEQYF. DNA for the CDR3: TGTGCCAGCAGTTACGACCCCTTGCAGTACGAGCAGTACTTC.

The sample holds many counts of this clonotype. The chain carries TRBV12-3 or TRBV12-4 and TRBJ1-1; maybe TRBD1 (5 bases). Trimming stripped 6 bases from V and 8 bases from J, with 16 bases between. The CDR3 has 13 residues. CDR3 amino acids: CASRGETVGEAFF. The CDR3, as DNA: TGTGCCAGCAGGGGGGAGACAGTTGGCGAAGCTTTCTTT.

This clonotype has at least ten counts. This chain connects TRBV9 to TRBJ2-2, with D hard to call. The germline V gene encodes CDR1 SGDLS and CDR2 YYNGEE. The CDR3 has 14 residues. The ends were cut back, 0 bases at V and 6 bases at J, with 9 bases in the middle. CDR3 sequence reads: CASSVVVDPGELFF. As DNA, the CDR3 is TGTGCCAGCAGCGTAGTAGTAGACCCCGGGGAGCTGTTTTTT.

This rearrangement joins TRBV5-1 to TRBJ2-2; TRBD2 agrees at 15 bases. This CDR3 is built from 20 residues. Germline assignment: CDR1 SGHRS and CDR2 YFSETQ. V was pared by 2 bases and J by 5 bases, with 13 bases of the junction left unmatched. CDR3 in amino acids: CASSFGLPGLAGGGTGELFF. CDR3 in DNA: TGCGCCAGCAGCTTCGGATTACCGGGACTAGCGGGAGGAGGAACCGGGGAGCTGTTTTTT.

This clonotype was seen at least ten times. The chain has TRBV6-2 or TRBV6-3 and TRBJ1-6; D is undetermined. The V gene lost 6 bases and the J gene lost 10 bases, with 13 bases spanning the gap. The germline CDR1 and CDR2 sequences are MNHEY and SVGEGT. The CDR3 covers 13 residues. The CDR3 sequence: CASRLPGVSPLHF. The CDR3 DNA follows: TGTGCCAGCAGACTGCCTGGGGTGTCACCCCTCCACTTT.